This T cell receptor beta chain emerged from a study of early T cells in non-severe SARS-CoV-2 infection. V lost 3 bases, J lost 6 bases, and 7 bases stayed unmatched. The CDR3 contains 15 residues. From germline, CDR1 is LGHNA and CDR2 YNFKEQ. Each CDR3 protein gets one entry after TCRdb re-called the 5' RACE reads with MiXCR. The sample has approximately 81,000 distinct CDR3 sequences, around an eighth seen once; the top ten hold 3% to 3.5%. J is TRBJ2-2 and V is TRBV4-2; 7 bases fit TRBD2. This TCR derives from an adult who was a healthcare worker with PCR-confirmed SARS-CoV-2 infection or an uninfected control (not recorded which). Sequencing input: whole blood. In DNA form, the CDR3 reads TGTGCCAGCAGCCAGGCCAGCGGGAAGGCCGGGGAGCTGTTTTTT. Translating gives CASSQASGKAGELFF.